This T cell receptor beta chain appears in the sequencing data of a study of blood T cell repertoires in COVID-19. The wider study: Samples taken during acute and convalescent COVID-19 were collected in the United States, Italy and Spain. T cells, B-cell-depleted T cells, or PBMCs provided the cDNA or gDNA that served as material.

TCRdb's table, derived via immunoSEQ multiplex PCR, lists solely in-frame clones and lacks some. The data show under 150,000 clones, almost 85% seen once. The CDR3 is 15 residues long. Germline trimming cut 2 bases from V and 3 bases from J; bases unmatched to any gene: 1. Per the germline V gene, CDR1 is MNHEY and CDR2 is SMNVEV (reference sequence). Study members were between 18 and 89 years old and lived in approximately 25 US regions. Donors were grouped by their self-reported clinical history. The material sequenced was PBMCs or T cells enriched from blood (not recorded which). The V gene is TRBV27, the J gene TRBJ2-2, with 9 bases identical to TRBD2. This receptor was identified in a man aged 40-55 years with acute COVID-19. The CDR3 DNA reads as TGTGCCAGCAGTTTAGCGGGAGGGCACACCGGGGAGCTGTTTTTT. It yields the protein CASSLAGGHTGELFF.